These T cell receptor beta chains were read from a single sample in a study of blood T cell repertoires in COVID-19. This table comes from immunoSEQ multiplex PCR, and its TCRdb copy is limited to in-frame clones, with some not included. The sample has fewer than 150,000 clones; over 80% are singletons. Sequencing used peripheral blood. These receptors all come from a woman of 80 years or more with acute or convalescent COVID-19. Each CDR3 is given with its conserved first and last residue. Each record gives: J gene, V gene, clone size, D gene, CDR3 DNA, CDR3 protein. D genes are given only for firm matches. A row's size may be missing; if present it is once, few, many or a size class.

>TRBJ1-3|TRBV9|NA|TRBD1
TGTGCCAGCAGCCCCCGACAGGGGTCTGGAAACACCATATATTTT
CASSPRQGSGNTIYF
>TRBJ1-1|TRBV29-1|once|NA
TGCAGCTATCTACGGGGGGTGAACACTGAAGCTTTCTTT
CSYLRGVNTEAFF
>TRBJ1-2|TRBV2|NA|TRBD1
TGTGCCAGCAGTGTACAGGGGGCCTATGGCTACACCTTC
CASSVQGAYGYTF
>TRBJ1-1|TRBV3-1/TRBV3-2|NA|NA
TGTGCCAGCAGCCAGGGCCAGAACACTGAAGCTTTCTTT
CASSQGQNTEAFF
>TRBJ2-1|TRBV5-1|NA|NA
TGCGCCAGCAGCTCTGGCTCGGGGATTGCGAGCTCCTACAATGAGCAGTTCTTC
CASSSGSGIASSYNEQFF
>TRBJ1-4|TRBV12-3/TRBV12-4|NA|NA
TGTGCCAGCAGTGCCATTCGGGAAAAACTGTTTTTT
CASSAIREKLFF
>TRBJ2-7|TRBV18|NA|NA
TGTGCCAGCCTCCGGGACTTAAGCTCCTACGAGCAGTACTTC
CASLRDLSSYEQYF
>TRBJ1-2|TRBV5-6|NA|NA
TGTGCCAGCAGCCCGGGGGGCAACTATGGCTACACCTTC
CASSPGGNYGYTF
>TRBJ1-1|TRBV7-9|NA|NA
TGTGCCAGCAGCTTAAGGGAGACTGAAGCTTTCTTT
CASSLRETEAFF
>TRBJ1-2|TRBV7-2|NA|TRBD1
TGTGCCAGCAGCTTAGCGCACAGGGGGCAGGGAGGCTACACCTTC
CASSLAHRGQGGYTF
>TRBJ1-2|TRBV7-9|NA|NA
TGTGCCAGCAGCTTAAGGAAGACAGGCAGCCTCGATGGCTACACCTTC
CASSLRKTGSLDGYTF
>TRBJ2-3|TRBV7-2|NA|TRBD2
TGTGCCAGCAGCCACGGACTAGCGGGGGGGAAAGCAACAGATACGCAGTATTTT
CASSHGLAGGKATDTQYF
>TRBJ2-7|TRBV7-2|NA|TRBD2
TGTGCCAGCAGCTTAGGACTAGCGGGGGGCTACGAGCAGTACTTC
CASSLGLAGGYEQYF
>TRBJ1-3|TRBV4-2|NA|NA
TGTGCCAGCAGCCAAGATAAAAGCCTTGCCGGAAACACCATATATTTT
CASSQDKSLAGNTIYF
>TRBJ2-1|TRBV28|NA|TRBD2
TGTGCCAGCAGTACCCCAAGCGGGGGGGGCCGTATGGAGCAGTTCTTC
CASSTPSGGGRMEQFF
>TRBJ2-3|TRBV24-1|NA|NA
TGTGCCACCAGTGATTCGGGACAAAGGGGTGGCACAGATACGCAGTATTTT
CATSDSGQRGGTDTQYF
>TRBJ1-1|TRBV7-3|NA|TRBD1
TGTGCCAGCAGCTTTCAGGGGGACACTGAAGCTTTCTTT
CASSFQGDTEAFF
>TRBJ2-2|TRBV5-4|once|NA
TGTGCCAGCAGCTCACTGGGAGCTCCGAACACCGGGGAGCTGTTTTTT
CASSSLGAPNTGELFF
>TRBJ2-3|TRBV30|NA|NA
TGTGCCTGGAGTGTACGTCCTCGGAGCGCAGATACGCAGTATTTT
CAWSVRPRSADTQYF
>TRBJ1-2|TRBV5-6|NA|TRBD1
TGTGCCAGCAGCTCGGGACAGGGGCACTATGGCTACACCTTC
CASSSGQGHYGYTF
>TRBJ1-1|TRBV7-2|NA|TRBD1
TGTGCCAGCAGATATGGACAGGGGGCGCGGACTGAAGCTTTCTTT
CASRYGQGARTEAFF
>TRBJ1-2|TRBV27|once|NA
TGTGCCAGCAGTTCGGGCAGGGGCTATGGCTACACCTTC
CASSSGRGYGYTF
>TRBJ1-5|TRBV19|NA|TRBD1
TGTGCCAGTAGCGAGAGGGGGACAGAAGGGCTCCTTAGCAATCAGCCCCAGCATTTT
CASSERGTEGLLSNQPQHF
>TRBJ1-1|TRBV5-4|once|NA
TGTGCCAGCAGCTTTGGGGGGGCTGGAATGAACACTGAAGCTTTCTTT
CASSFGGAGMNTEAFF
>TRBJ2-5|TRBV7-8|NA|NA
TGTGCCAGCAGCCAGGGACAAAGCAGCCAGTACTTC
CASSQGQSSQYF
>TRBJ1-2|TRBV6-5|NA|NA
TGTGCCAGCACCCGAGGAGAGGGAGGATACTATGGCTACACCTTC
CASTRGEGGYYGYTF
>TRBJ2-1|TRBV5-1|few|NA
TGCGCCAGCAGCTTGTCGGGGGTGTCCTACAATGAGCAGTTCTTC
CASSLSGVSYNEQFF
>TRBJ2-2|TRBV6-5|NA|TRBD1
TGTGCCAGCAGTTACGACAGGGTTGGTACCGGGGAGCTGTTTTTT
CASSYDRVGTGELFF
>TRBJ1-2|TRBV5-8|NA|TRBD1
TGTGCCAGCAGCTGGGGGACAGGGTACGGCTACACCTTC
CASSWGTGYGYTF
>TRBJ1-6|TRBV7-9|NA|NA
TGTGCCAGCAGCTTACTTGGCTCCGGGGGGGCCCTCCACTTT
CASSLLGSGGALHF
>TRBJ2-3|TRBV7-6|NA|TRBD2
TGTGCCAGCAGCTTAGCGCGGGCTAGCGGGGGGGCCATGGTTTTGACAGATACGCAGTATTTT
CASSLARASGGAMVLTDTQYF
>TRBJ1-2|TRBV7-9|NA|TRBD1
TGTGCCAGCAGGCTCGACAGGGGGCCCTATGGCTACACCTTC
CASRLDRGPYGYTF
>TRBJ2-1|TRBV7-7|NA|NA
TGTGCTAGCAGCTTAATGCAAAGTGGCGAGCAGTTCTTC
CASSLMQSGEQFF
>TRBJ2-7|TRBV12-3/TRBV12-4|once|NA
TGTGCCAGCAGCGGACCGTCCGGGGGGCAGTACTTC
CASSGPSGGQYF
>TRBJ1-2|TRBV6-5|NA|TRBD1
TGTGCCAGCAGGCTACAGGGGGCGCTTAGCTACACCTTC
CASRLQGALSYTF
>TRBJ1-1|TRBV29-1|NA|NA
TGCAGCGTTGTTTCCAGGGGATTTTATAACACTGAAGCTTTCTTT
CSVVSRGFYNTEAFF
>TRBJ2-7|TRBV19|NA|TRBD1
TGTGCCAGTAGTATCTTCGGGACAGGGATTATCTACGAGCAGTACTTC
CASSIFGTGIIYEQYF
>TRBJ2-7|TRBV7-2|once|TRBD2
TGTGCCAGCAGGAATTCGGGACTACCCAACGAGCAGTACTTC
CASRNSGLPNEQYF
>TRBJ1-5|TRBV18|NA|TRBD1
TGTGCCAGCTCACGGGGACAGACCTTCAATCAGCCCCAGCATTTT
CASSRGQTFNQPQHF
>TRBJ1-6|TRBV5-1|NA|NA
TGCGCCAGCAGCTCGGGGCTAGCAGGGGTTAGTAATTCACCCCTCCACTTT
CASSSGLAGVSNSPLHF
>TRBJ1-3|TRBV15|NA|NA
TGTGCCACCAGCAGCTCCTACCGGGGAACAGCCGCTGGAAACACCATATATTTT
CATSSSYRGTAAGNTIYF
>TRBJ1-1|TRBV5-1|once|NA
TGCGCCAGCAGCTTGGCCGGGGGGGAGAACACTGAAGCTTTCTTT
CASSLAGGENTEAFF
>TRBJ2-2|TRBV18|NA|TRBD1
TGTGCCAGCTCATCCGCCGGGACAGGCACCGGGGAGCTGTTTTTT
CASSSAGTGTGELFF
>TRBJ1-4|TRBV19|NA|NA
TGTGCCAGTAGACATAGGTTTCAGGGCGAGACTCGTCGGGAAAAACTGTTTTTT
CASRHRFQGETRREKLFF
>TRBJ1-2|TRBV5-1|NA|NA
TGCGCCAGCAGCTTGGACGTGGTTACTCAAGTTGGCTACACCTTC
CASSLDVVTQVGYTF
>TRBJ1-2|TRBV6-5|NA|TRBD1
TGTGCCAGCAGTTACTCCCAGGACAGGATGTATGGCTACACCTTC
CASSYSQDRMYGYTF
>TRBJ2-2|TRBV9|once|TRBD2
TGTGCCAGCAGCGCCCGAGGACTAGCGAGGAACACCGGGGAGCTGTTTTTT
CASSARGLARNTGELFF
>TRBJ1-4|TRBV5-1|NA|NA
TGCGCCAGCAGCTCCCACAGTACAACTAATGAAAAACTGTTTTTT
CASSSHSTTNEKLFF
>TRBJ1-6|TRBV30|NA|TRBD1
TGTGCCTGGAGACCCCGGGACAGGGGGCATAATTCACCCCTCCACTTT
CAWRPRDRGHNSPLHF
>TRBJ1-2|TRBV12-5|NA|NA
TGTGCTAGTGGTTTGTCAGGAAGCTATGGCTACACCTTC
CASGLSGSYGYTF
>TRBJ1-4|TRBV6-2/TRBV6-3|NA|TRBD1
TGTGCCAGCAGCCGGACAGGGGGCTATGAAAAACTGTTTTTT
CASSRTGGYEKLFF